These T cell receptor beta chains were read from a single sample in a study of T-cell reconstitution after alpha-beta-depleted transplantation in children. TCRdb processed the PCR reads anew with MiXCR; each CDR3 protein has one entry. Counted here are a few hundred thousand distinct CDR3 sequences, approximately 7.3% occurring once; the ten biggest clones make up 9.1%. Sequences were derived from peripheral blood, sampled 360 days after TCRalphabeta/CD19-depleted stem cell transplant. These receptors originate from a female patient aged 2-9 years who had a stem cell transplant for Fanconi anemia, so the T cells may come from the graft donor. Each CDR3 is given with its conserved first and last residue. D genes are given only for firm matches. Where a row states a size, it is once, few, many or the class of an expanded clone; other rows omit it.

d_call: -; v_call: TRBV5-1; j_call: TRBJ2-3; clone_size: many; cdr3_length: 16; cdr3_nt: TGCGCCAGCAGCTTGGTATCAGGACTGTCCACAGATACGCAGTATTTT; cdr3_aa: CASSLVSGLSTDTQYF
d_call: -; v_call: TRBV29-1; j_call: TRBJ1-1; clone_size: many; cdr3_length: 12; cdr3_nt: TGCAGCGCTCAACACCTGGGCACTGAAGCTTTCTTT; cdr3_aa: CSAQHLGTEAFF
d_call: TRBD2; v_call: TRBV6-5; j_call: TRBJ2-1; clone_size: many; cdr3_length: 17; cdr3_nt: TGTGCCAGCAGTTACTCCCCTCCCCGGGGGGTTTACAATGAGCAGTTCTTC; cdr3_aa: CASSYSPPRGVYNEQFF
d_call: -; v_call: TRBV9; j_call: TRBJ2-2; clone_size: many; cdr3_length: 15; cdr3_nt: TGTGCCAGCAGCGGCTACAGGGAAGACACCGGGGAGCTGTTTTTT; cdr3_aa: CASSGYREDTGELFF
d_call: TRBD1; v_call: TRBV6-2/TRBV6-3; j_call: TRBJ2-3; clone_size: many; cdr3_length: 14; cdr3_nt: TGTGCCAGCAGGCATGGACAGGGAATAGATACGCAGTATTTT; cdr3_aa: CASRHGQGIDTQYF
d_call: -; v_call: TRBV20-1; j_call: TRBJ2-7; clone_size: many; cdr3_length: 13; cdr3_nt: TGCAGTGCTAGTCAGAGGAATTCCTACGAGCAGTACTTC; cdr3_aa: CSASQRNSYEQYF
d_call: -; v_call: TRBV2; j_call: TRBJ2-7; clone_size: many; cdr3_length: 16; cdr3_nt: TGTGCCAGCAGCCGCCCCGGGACTGAAGGATACTACGAGCAGTACTTC; cdr3_aa: CASSRPGTEGYYEQYF
d_call: -; v_call: TRBV2; j_call: TRBJ2-3; clone_size: -; cdr3_length: 15; cdr3_nt: TGTGCCAGCAGTGAATGGGACTTCAAGAAGGCTACGCAGTATTTT; cdr3_aa: CASSEWDFKKATQYF
d_call: -; v_call: TRBV27; j_call: TRBJ1-2; clone_size: -; cdr3_length: 16; cdr3_nt: TGTGCCAGCAGTTACATGGGATCAGGGACCTTCGACGGCTACACCTTC; cdr3_aa: CASSYMGSGTFDGYTF
d_call: TRBD1; v_call: TRBV6-2/TRBV6-3; j_call: TRBJ1-2; clone_size: many; cdr3_length: 16; cdr3_nt: TGTGCCAGCAGCCAGGGGACAGGAGCCAACTATGGTGGCTACACCTTC; cdr3_aa: CASSQGTGANYGGYTF
d_call: -; v_call: TRBV5-1; j_call: TRBJ2-7; clone_size: many; cdr3_length: 14; cdr3_nt: TGCGCCAGCAGCTTGAATGCCGGTTCCTACGAGCAGTACTTC; cdr3_aa: CASSLNAGSYEQYF
d_call: -; v_call: TRBV12-3/TRBV12-4; j_call: TRBJ1-6; clone_size: many; cdr3_length: 15; cdr3_nt: TGTGCCAGCTTGATCCGGGCCGGCGGGAATTCACCCCTCCACTTT; cdr3_aa: CASLIRAGGNSPLHF
d_call: -; v_call: TRBV7-2; j_call: TRBJ1-4; clone_size: many; cdr3_length: 14; cdr3_nt: TGTGCCAGCAGCCACGAGGTTACTCATGAAAAACTGTTTTTT; cdr3_aa: CASSHEVTHEKLFF
d_call: TRBD1; v_call: TRBV12-3/TRBV12-4; j_call: TRBJ1-2; clone_size: many; cdr3_length: 14; cdr3_nt: TGTGCCAGCAGTCCAGGGACAGGGGCCTATGGCTACACCTTC; cdr3_aa: CASSPGTGAYGYTF
d_call: TRBD1; v_call: TRBV28; j_call: TRBJ2-4; clone_size: many; cdr3_length: 16; cdr3_nt: TGTGCCAGCAGTTCTGGACAGGCCGGGGCCAAAAACATTCAGTACTTC; cdr3_aa: CASSSGQAGAKNIQYF
d_call: TRBD1; v_call: TRBV6-5; j_call: TRBJ2-4; clone_size: many; cdr3_length: 16; cdr3_nt: TGTGCCAGCAGTTACGGAAGAGGGGGCGTCGAAAACATTCAGTACTTC; cdr3_aa: CASSYGRGGVENIQYF
d_call: -; v_call: TRBV7-9; j_call: TRBJ2-3; clone_size: few; cdr3_length: 15; cdr3_nt: TGTGCCAGCAGCACCGGACGGGGACGGACAGATACGCAGTATTTT; cdr3_aa: CASSTGRGRTDTQYF
d_call: -; v_call: TRBV3-1; j_call: TRBJ1-5; clone_size: -; cdr3_length: 15; cdr3_nt: TGTGCCAGCAGCCAAGAGGTCCGTTGGAATCAGCCCCAGCATTTT; cdr3_aa: CASSQEVRWNQPQHF
d_call: TRBD2; v_call: TRBV9; j_call: TRBJ2-2; clone_size: many; cdr3_length: 15; cdr3_nt: TGTGCCAGCAGCCTCAGGGAGGGGACCACCGGGGAGCTGTTTTTT; cdr3_aa: CASSLREGTTGELFF
d_call: TRBD2; v_call: TRBV5-1; j_call: TRBJ2-5; clone_size: many; cdr3_length: 15; cdr3_nt: TGCGCCAGCAGCTCTTCAGCGGGGGGGCAAGAGACCCAGTACTTC; cdr3_aa: CASSSSAGGQETQYF
d_call: TRBD1; v_call: TRBV4-2; j_call: TRBJ2-7; clone_size: many; cdr3_length: 15; cdr3_nt: TGTGCCAGCAGCCCCGACAGGGCAGTAAACTACGAGCAGTACTTC; cdr3_aa: CASSPDRAVNYEQYF
d_call: -; v_call: TRBV6-1; j_call: TRBJ2-3; clone_size: -; cdr3_length: 13; cdr3_nt: TGTGCCAGCAGTCCCACTCCCCCAGATACGCAGTATTTT; cdr3_aa: CASSPTPPDTQYF
d_call: TRBD2; v_call: TRBV5-1; j_call: TRBJ2-3; clone_size: many; cdr3_length: 16; cdr3_nt: TGCGCCAGCAGCATCCCTAGCGGGGGAAACTCAGATACGCAGTATTTT; cdr3_aa: CASSIPSGGNSDTQYF
d_call: -; v_call: TRBV7-9; j_call: TRBJ2-7; clone_size: many; cdr3_length: 13; cdr3_nt: TGTGCCAGCAGCTCCGACGTGTCCTACGAGCAGTACTTC; cdr3_aa: CASSSDVSYEQYF
d_call: -; v_call: TRBV2; j_call: TRBJ1-3; clone_size: -; cdr3_length: 16; cdr3_nt: TGTGCCAGCAGTGTTGCCGATTGGGCGTCTGGAAACACCATATATTTT; cdr3_aa: CASSVADWASGNTIYF
d_call: -; v_call: TRBV10-3; j_call: TRBJ1-1; clone_size: -; cdr3_length: 16; cdr3_nt: TGTGCCATCAGTGAGTCGGGGGGCAGGAAGGACACTGAAGCTTTCTTT; cdr3_aa: CAISESGGRKDTEAFF
d_call: TRBD2; v_call: TRBV7-3; j_call: TRBJ2-6; clone_size: few; cdr3_length: 19; cdr3_nt: TGTGCCAGCAGCCCCTTCGGGGCGGGGGGGAACTCTGGGGCCAACGTCCTGACTTTC; cdr3_aa: CASSPFGAGGNSGANVLTF
d_call: -; v_call: TRBV7-2; j_call: TRBJ1-6; clone_size: -; cdr3_length: 14; cdr3_nt: TGTGCCAGCAGCCCCAGGGGATCGGATTCACCCCTCCACTTT; cdr3_aa: CASSPRGSDSPLHF
d_call: TRBD2; v_call: TRBV5-1; j_call: TRBJ2-7; clone_size: many; cdr3_length: 16; cdr3_nt: TGCGCCAGCAGCTTGGATAGCGGGTCCCCTTGGGTAGAGCAGTACTTC; cdr3_aa: CASSLDSGSPWVEQYF
d_call: -; v_call: TRBV5-6; j_call: TRBJ2-2; clone_size: many; cdr3_length: 16; cdr3_nt: TGTGCCAGCAGCTTGCTCGGCAGCTCGAACACCGGGGAGCTGTTTTTT; cdr3_aa: CASSLLGSSNTGELFF
d_call: TRBD1; v_call: TRBV6-1; j_call: TRBJ1-5; clone_size: -; cdr3_length: 15; cdr3_nt: TGTGCCAGCAGCGATAACAGGGGCGTCAATCAGCCCCAGCATTTT; cdr3_aa: CASSDNRGVNQPQHF
d_call: TRBD2; v_call: TRBV3-1; j_call: TRBJ2-1; clone_size: many; cdr3_length: 17; cdr3_nt: TGTGCCAGCAGCCAAGAAGGGGGGACTAGCGGGCTCAATGAGCAGTTCTTC; cdr3_aa: CASSQEGGTSGLNEQFF
d_call: -; v_call: TRBV20-1; j_call: TRBJ1-6; clone_size: many; cdr3_length: 13; cdr3_nt: TGCAGTGCTTGGGGATCGCTGGAGTCACCCCTCCACTTT; cdr3_aa: CSAWGSLESPLHF
d_call: -; v_call: TRBV6-2/TRBV6-3; j_call: TRBJ1-1; clone_size: -; cdr3_length: 21; cdr3_nt: TGTGCCAGCAGTACCCGACGCGGGACTCTACAAATTACCACCCTCCACACTGAAGCTTTCTTT; cdr3_aa: CASSTRRGTLQITTLHTEAFF
d_call: TRBD2; v_call: TRBV12-3/TRBV12-4; j_call: TRBJ2-3; clone_size: many; cdr3_length: 15; cdr3_nt: TGTGCCAGCAGCTTAGCGGGGGGGCCCCAAGATACGCAGTATTTT; cdr3_aa: CASSLAGGPQDTQYF
d_call: TRBD2; v_call: TRBV28; j_call: TRBJ2-1; clone_size: -; cdr3_length: 14; cdr3_nt: TGTGCCAGCAGTTTATCGACTAGCGGGGGGGCGGGGTTCTTC; cdr3_aa: CASSLSTSGGAGFF
d_call: -; v_call: TRBV6-6; j_call: TRBJ1-1; clone_size: many; cdr3_length: 11; cdr3_nt: TGTGCCACGTGGGGGACGCCGGGAACTTTCTTT; cdr3_aa: CATWGTPGTFF